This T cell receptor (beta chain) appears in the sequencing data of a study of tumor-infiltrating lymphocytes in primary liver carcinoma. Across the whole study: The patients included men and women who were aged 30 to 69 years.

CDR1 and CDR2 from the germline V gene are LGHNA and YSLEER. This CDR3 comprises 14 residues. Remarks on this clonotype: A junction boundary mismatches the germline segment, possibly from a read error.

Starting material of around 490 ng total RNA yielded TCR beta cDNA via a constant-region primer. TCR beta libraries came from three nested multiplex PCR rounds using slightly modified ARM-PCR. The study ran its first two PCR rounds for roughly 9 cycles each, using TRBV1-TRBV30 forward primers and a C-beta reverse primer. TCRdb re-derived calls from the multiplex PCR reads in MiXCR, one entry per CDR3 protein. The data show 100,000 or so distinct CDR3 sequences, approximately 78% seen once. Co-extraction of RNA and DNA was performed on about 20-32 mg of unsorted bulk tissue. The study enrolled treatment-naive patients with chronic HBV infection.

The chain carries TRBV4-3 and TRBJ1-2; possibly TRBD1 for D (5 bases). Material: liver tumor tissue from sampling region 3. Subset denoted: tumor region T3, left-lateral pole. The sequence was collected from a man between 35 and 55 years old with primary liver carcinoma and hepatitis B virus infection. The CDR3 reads CASSQDSGLGDYIF. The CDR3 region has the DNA TGCGCCAGCAGCCAAGATTCAGGCTTGGGGGACTACATCTTC.